The present T cell receptor (beta chain) was sequenced within a study of identifying expanded T cells in peripheral blood (dated by TCRdb to 2018 to 2020). Broadly, across the study: Technical replicates were generated by sequencing separate aliquots of the same genomic DNA pool, and four replicates were compared pairwise.

The immunoSEQ Assay, which uses bias-controlled multiplex PCR amplification of genomic DNA, was used to profile TCRbeta CDR3 regions. Per the source publication's procedure: To quantify the absolute abundance of each unique TCRbeta CDR3 region, the sequences were collapsed and filtered. Differential abundance was assessed using a binomial (Fisher-equivalent) model and a beta-binomial model in which time-dependent variance fitted from healthy donors was added. Clones with fewer than 5 combined templates were excluded, and clones with Benjamini-Hochberg FDR below 0.01 were called differentially abundant. Using the form v = (b*log(k)+a)^2, the beta-binomial variance was modeled as a function of the total template count across the two samples. Held by TCRdb, this immuneACCESS table contains in-frame sequences only and omits some clones. Under half of the omission traces to an unresolved V gene where checked; the cause of the rest is unknown. That table furnishes V, J and clone size, whereas the DNA furnished D and trimming. This sample is represented by 75,000 to 90,000 clones; approximately 90% of them were singletons. 7% to 7.5% of the sample is taken by the ten largest.

During the collection period, no infections or other immune events were recorded for the healthy donors. To calibrate time-dependent variance in a beta-binomial model of T-cell clone differential abundance, blood repertoires from healthy donors were used as a training cohort. The training cohort was composed of about 10 healthy donors, 3 female and 7 male. The donors were between roughly 29 and 65 years old, with an average age of approximately 46 years. Obtained from a commercial supplier, whole blood was collected from each healthy donor at three time points set two to three weeks apart. For immunosequencing, genomic DNA was extracted from unsorted whole blood. This clone is a singleton in its sample. It lacks a known antigen. Qualities for individual bases were not recorded, and no much larger clone is one base off. Cut back by 4 bases and 3 bases, the V and J ends lie 19 bases apart. The CDR1 and CDR2 encoded by the germline V gene are SGHRS and YFSETQ. The CDR3 measures 16 amino acids from cysteine to phenylalanine. Kept here is only the CDR3 DNA, which spans 48 bases and is read in frame from base 1.

Results the study describes overall, beyond this receptor: The beta-binomial model significantly reduced the number of clones called differentially abundant and the false-positive rate across all healthy-donor time intervals. The authors expected that over much longer intervals, such as months to years, biological variance in healthy repertoires might increase even further. Variance in clone template counts between two-week samples significantly increased with total template count across all healthy donors. Between technical replicates the binomial model flagged roughly 1.1 differentially abundant clones, whereas over two weeks the binomial model flagged about 15 and over roughly four weeks approximately 20.

The chain links TRBV5-1 with TRBJ1-1, with an unclear D gene assignment. Sequenced sample: blood. The clonotype originates from a person aged 18-69 years in good health. Here is the DNA: TGCGCCAGCAGCCCCCTCGGGTTCCCGGAGGACACTGAAGCTTTCTTT. Its protein reads: CASSPLGFPEDTEAFF. This CDR3, with the reference TRBV5-1 and TRBJ1-1 proteins standing in past its ends, gives the full variable domain KAGVTQTPRYLIKTRGQQVTLSCSPISGHRSVSWYQQTPGQGLQFLFEYFSETQRNKGNFPGRFSGRQFSNSRSEMNVSTLELGDSALYLCASSPLGFPEDTEAFFGQGTRLTVV.